The 8 T cell receptor beta chains presented below share a single source sample, sequenced in a study of blood T cell repertoires in COVID-19. Method: immunoSEQ multiplex PCR; TCRdb's copy keeps in-frame clones and lacks some. The sample yields roughly 230,000 clones, 80% to 90% seen once. Sequencing was done on a sample of PBMCs or T cells enriched from blood (not recorded which). The receptors stem from a woman aged 45-65 years who had been exposed to COVID-19.

The chain joins TRBV4-3 to TRBJ1-2, with 7 bases lining up with TRBD1. There are 15 residues in the CDR3. Trimming took 0 bases from V and 4 from J; bases not matched to a gene: 5. From germline, CDR1 is LGHNA and CDR2 YSLEER. CDR3 sequence reads: CASSQDSGTAYGYTF. The CDR3 coding sequence is TGCGCCAGCAGCCAAGACTCGGGGACAGCCTATGGCTACACCTTC.

This clone showed up just once. This rearrangement joins TRBV3-1 (or the pseudogene TRBV3-2) to TRBJ1-4, with a possible D match to TRBD1 (6 bases). The V gene's germline CDR1 is LGHDT and CDR2 YNNKEL (reference sequence). CDR3 length equals 16 residues. Trimming took 4 bases from V and 4 from J, leaving 16 bases between them. This CDR3 is CASSRSTGIRNEKLFF. CDR3 coding DNA: TGTGCCAGCAGCCGAAGTACAGGGATCCGTAATGAAAAACTGTTTTTT.

The chain employs TRBV10-3 and TRBJ1-6; TRBD1 matches 8 bases. CDR1 is ENHRY, CDR2 SYGVKD, per germline. J was trimmed by 1 base and V by 3 bases; bases with no gene match: 2. The CDR3 is made up of 16 amino acids. The CDR3 sequence: CAISDWDRSYNSPLHF. The CDR3 DNA sequence: TGTGCCATCAGTGATTGGGACAGGTCCTATAATTCACCCCTCCACTTT.

V is TRBV7-9 and J is TRBJ2-3; TRBD1 matches at 8 bases. The germline gives CDR1 SEHNR, CDR2 FQNEAQ (reference sequence). This CDR3 spans 14 amino acids. Trimming cost V 5 bases and J 2 bases; bases outside gene matches: 3. The CDR3 DNA reads as TGTGCCAGCAGCCGACAGGGGAACACAGATACGCAGTATTTT. This codes for CASSRQGNTDTQYF. The full variable domain, completed using reference TRBV7-9 and TRBJ2-3, is DTGVSQNPRHKITKRGQNVTFRCDPISEHNRLYWYRQTLGQGPEFLTYFQNEAQLEKSRLLSDRFSAERPKGSFSTLEIQRTEQGDSAMYLCASSRQGNTDTQYFGPGTRLTVL.

On this clone: This sample includes further DNA sequences coding for the same CDR3. The V call is TRBV24-1, the J call TRBJ2-1, with TRBD2 matching over 7 bases. CDR1 KGHDR and CDR2 SFDVKD come from the germline V gene. V lost 5 bases to trimming and J lost 4 bases; unmatched junction nucleotides: 1. The CDR3 covers 13 residues. The CDR3 DNA reads TGTGCCACCAGTGGGGGAGGGTACAATGAGCAGTTCTTC. Its protein product is CATSGGGYNEQFF.

The chain joins TRBV11-2 to TRBJ1-1; tentatively, D is TRBD1 (5 bases). Germline-derived CDR1 and CDR2 are SGHAT and FQNNGV. Trimming took off 2 bases at V and 4 bases at J, with 11 bases between the two ends. This CDR3 is built from 14 residues. The CDR3 region has the DNA TGTGCCAGCAGCTTACGCCCCGGGGGCACTGAAGCTTTCTTT. Amino acid sequence: CASSLRPGGTEAFF.

The chain has TRBV7-2 and TRBJ2-7, with D perhaps TRBD2 (5 bases). The germline CDR1 and CDR2 sequences are SGHTA and FQGNSA. Trimming left V 5 bases short and J 6 bases short, with 11 bases between. This CDR3 spans 12 amino acids. In DNA, the CDR3 is TGTGCCAGCAGCCCCTTAGGGAGCGAGCAGTACTTC. This encodes CASSPLGSEQYF. The full variable domain, rest sourced from reference TRBV7-2 and TRBJ2-7, is GAGVSQSPSNKVTEKGKDVELRCDPISGHTALYWYRQSLGQGLEFLIYFQGNSAPDKSGLPSDRFSAERTGGSVSTLTIQRTQQEDSAVYLCASSPLGSEQYFGPGTRLTVT.

This clone is a singleton in its sample. This sequence joins TRBV5-5 and TRBJ2-1; 7 bases map to TRBD1. The CDR3 totals 16 residues. Trimming removed 6 bases from V and 7 bases from J; junction bases left unmatched: 16. CDR1 and CDR2 (germline): SGHKS, YYEKEE (reference sequence). In nucleotides, the CDR3 is TGTGCCAGCATCTCGAAAGGGGGCGCACGTAGAAATGAGCAGTTCTTC. It translates to CASISKGGARRNEQFF.